The 4 T cell receptor beta chains given below trace back to one sample, sequenced in a study of PD-L1 blockade in urothelial cancer. Time point of the sample: pretreatment peripheral blood. Method: immunoSEQ multiplex PCR; TCRdb's copy keeps in-frame clones and lacks some. The sample lists 40,000 to 60,000 clones, 84% occurring once. The sample in question was PBMCs, obtained around atezolizumab (anti-PD-L1) treatment. These receptors were taken from a man between 65 and 85 years old with urothelial cancer.

This sequence joins TRBV18 and TRBJ2-4, with TRBD1 matching over 8 bases. This CDR3 region has 16 residues. Trimming removed 1 base from V and 2 bases from J; junction bases left unmatched: 4. CDR1 and CDR2 from the germline V gene are KGHSH and LQKENI. The CDR3 coding sequence is TGTGCCAGCTCACCACTGGGACAGGAGACCAAAAACATTCAGTACTTC. It encodes CASSPLGQETKNIQYF.

The chain carries TRBV6-5 and TRBJ1-2, with D possibly matching TRBD1 (5 bases). The germline V and J ends were trimmed by 2 bases and 1 base, with 11 bases remaining between them. Germline values: CDR1 MNHEY, CDR2 SVGAGI. The CDR3 covers 15 residues. CDR3 coding DNA: TGTGCCAGCAGTTACGGTCCAGGGCGTAACTATGGCTACACCTTC. Translation gives CASSYGPGRNYGYTF.

This clone was found once. The chain joins TRBV6-1 to TRBJ2-7, with D perhaps matching TRBD2 (5 bases). The CDR3 covers 12 residues. Germline CDR1 MNHNS, CDR2 SASEGT. V shed 6 bases and J shed 5 bases, with 11 bases lying between them. CDR3 residues: CASRAGVHEQYF. The DNA for the CDR3 is TGTGCCAGCAGGGCGGGTGTCCACGAGCAGTACTTC.

This rearrangement joins TRBV18 to TRBJ2-6, with D unclear. The CDR3 has 15 amino acids. The germline gives CDR1 KGHSH, CDR2 LQKENI. The V and J ends lost 8 bases and 0 bases respectively, with 11 bases between them. This CDR3 is CASTNSFSGANVLTF. As DNA, the CDR3 is TGTGCCAGCACAAACAGCTTCTCTGGGGCCAACGTCCTGACTTTC.